This paragraph covers one T cell receptor beta chain sequence. The source of the sample is a study of cytomegalovirus exposure and HLA in healthy donors. The study ran its PCR with 60 Vbeta and 13 Jbeta primers. TCRdb's table, derived via immunoSEQ multiplex PCR, lists solely in-frame clones and lacks some. The sample shows about 170,000 clones, approximately 78% of them seen only once. The CDR3 sequence is 16 residues long. With 3 bases clipped from V and 4 bases from J, the junction kept 10 bases outside the gene matches. Germline V gives CDR1 SGHVS, CDR2 FQNEAQ. The rearrangement joins TRBV7-8 to TRBJ1-1; 8 bases are shared with TRBD1. The sequenced sample consisted of PBMCs. The receptor was isolated from a human donor in good health. The CDR3 bases are TGTGCCAGCAGCTTGTATACAGGGGGGCGAGGCACTGAAGCTTTCTTT. Amino acids: CASSLYTGGRGTEAFF.